Described below is a single T cell receptor (beta chain) sequence and its context. Its antigen is unknown. This record belongs to a study of monozygotic twins with inflammatory bowel disease. General study points: Fewer clonotypes were shared with others by IBD patients than by healthy twins, especially with disease activity.

Germline V CDR1 and CDR2: SEHNR, FQNEAQ (reference sequence). The CDR3 extends over 14 amino acids. TCRdb reprocessed the 5' RACE reads and keeps a single row for each CDR3 protein, giving no DNA. This sample's table reports 170,000 or so distinct CDR3 sequences. The clonotype was recovered from a human donor with ulcerative colitis or Crohn's disease, or a healthy co-twin of an affected twin (not recorded which). The chain is built from TRBV7-9 and TRBJ2-4. The sample was blood. The CDR3 sequence is CASSLPPTGNMQYF.